These T cell receptor beta chains were read from a single sample in a study of regulatory T cells. TCRdb's table, derived via immunoSEQ multiplex PCR, lists solely in-frame clones and lacks some. The sample has about 18,000 clones, roughly 90% seen once. Material for sequencing was CD8+ T cells sorted from blood. The receptor set was obtained from a person aged 18 to 29 with CD3G deficiency. Both conserved end residues are part of each CDR3. Fields, in order: J gene, clone size, V gene, D gene, CDR3 DNA, CDR3 protein. The D gene is left open where the match is weak. Expanded clones are given a class, and other clones once, few, many or no size at all.

TRBJ2-7 - TRBV13 - TGTGCCAGCAGCTTAGAAATTCGGGAGAACGAGCAGTACTTC CASSLEIRENEQYF
TRBJ2-1 - TRBV27 - TGTGCCAGCAGTTTGGATTCCGCCAATGAGCAGTTCTTC CASSLDSANEQFF
TRBJ2-7 - TRBV28 - TGTGCCAGCAGTTTAAGTGGGTACGAGCAGTACTTC CASSLSGYEQYF
TRBJ1-1 - TRBV7-9 - TGTGCCAGCAGCTTAGCAGGAGCTTTCTTT CASSLAGAFF
TRBJ2-7 - TRBV6-1 - TGTGCCAGCAGTGGGCTCTACGAGCAGTACTTC CASSGLYEQYF
TRBJ1-5 - TRBV6-1 - TGTGCCAGCAGAGCTACAGGGTATGGCAATCAGCCCCAGCATTTT CASRATGYGNQPQHF
TRBJ1-6 - TRBV6-1 TRBD1 TGTGCCAGCAGTGCCACAGGGACAGGTGGATCACCCCTCCACTTT CASSATGTGGSPLHF
TRBJ2-7 - TRBV6-8 - TGTGCCAGCAGTTACGGGGGATTCTCCTACGAGCAGTACTTC CASSYGGFSYEQYF
TRBJ1-1 - TRBV6-1 - TGTGCCAGCAGGGGGAAGGGGGTGAACACTGAAGCTTTCTTT CASRGKGVNTEAFF
TRBJ2-6 once TRBV30 - TGTGCCTGGAGTACAAAGTGGGGGGCCAACGTCCTGACTTTC CAWSTKWGANVLTF
TRBJ2-3 - TRBV19 - TGTGCCAGTAGTAAAGCAACTACAGATACGCAGTATTTT CASSKATTDTQYF
TRBJ2-3 - TRBV29-1 - TGCAGCGGATTTTCAGGGGGGATGACAGATACGCAGTATTTT CSGFSGGMTDTQYF
TRBJ2-5 - TRBV7-8 TRBD2 TGTGCCAGCAGCTTAGGAGCGGGAGGGAAGCAAGAGACCCAGTACTTC CASSLGAGGKQETQYF
TRBJ1-2 - TRBV4-1 - TGCGCCAGCGGAGATGTTGGCAGCGGCTACACCTTC CASGDVGSGYTF
TRBJ2-1 - TRBV19 TRBD2 TGTGCCAGTAGTACCGGAGCGGGAAATGAGCAGTTCTTC CASSTGAGNEQFF
TRBJ2-7 - TRBV6-1 - TGTGCCAGCAGTGAAAGGGGATACTCCTACGAGCAGTACTTC CASSERGYSYEQYF
TRBJ1-2 - TRBV27 TRBD1 TGTGCCAGCAGTTTCGCAGGGGGAAACTATGGCTACACCTTC CASSFAGGNYGYTF
TRBJ1-1 - TRBV5-1 - TGCGCCAGCAGCCCCCGGGGTCGGGGGATGAACACTGAAGCTTTCTTT CASSPRGRGMNTEAFF
TRBJ1-5 once TRBV18 TRBD1 TGTGCCAGCTCAGGTGGAGGACAGGGAAGTAGGAATCAGCCCCAGCATTTT CASSGGGQGSRNQPQHF
TRBJ1-1 once TRBV27 - TGTGCCAGCAGGGTAGCGGAAATGAACACTGAAGCTTTCTTT CASRVAEMNTEAFF
TRBJ1-2 - TRBV11-2 - TGTGCCAGCAGCGAGGCCTATGGCTACACCTTC CASSEAYGYTF
TRBJ2-1 - TRBV27 - TGTGCCAGCAGTCCCTCCTGGCGGACGAGCTCCTACAATGAGCAGTTCTTC CASSPSWRTSSYNEQFF
TRBJ2-7 - TRBV4-3 TRBD1 TGCGCCAGCAGCCAAGCTATCCACCGGGACAGGGGTCGCGAGCAGTACTTC CASSQAIHRDRGREQYF
TRBJ2-2 - TRBV6-5 TRBD1 TGTGCCAGCATTAACATAAGGGACAGGGCCGGGGAGCTGTTTTTT CASINIRDRAGELFF
TRBJ1-2 - TRBV5-4 - TGTGCCAGCAGCTCCCCCGGAGGGGTGAACTATGGCTACACCTTC CASSSPGGVNYGYTF
TRBJ1-1 - TRBV5-8 - TGTGCCAGCAGCTTGGTCAGTATGAACACTGAAGCTTTCTTT CASSLVSMNTEAFF
TRBJ2-2 - TRBV12-5 - TGTGCTAGTGATAAAGAACAGGGACCAACCGGGGAGCTGTTTTTT CASDKEQGPTGELFF
TRBJ2-7 few TRBV7-8 TRBD2 TGTGCCAGCAGTTCTTTGAGCGGGAGGGCCGGTGAGCAGTACTTC CASSSLSGRAGEQYF
TRBJ1-5 - TRBV6-5 - TGTGCCAGCAGGGGCGAGAATCAGCCCCAGCATTTT CASRGENQPQHF
TRBJ1-2 once TRBV13 - TGTGCCAGCAGCCTTGACAGAGCTAACTATGGCTACACCTTC CASSLDRANYGYTF
TRBJ1-6 - TRBV27 - TGTGCCAGCAGTTTACAAATGGATTCACCCCTCCACTTT CASSLQMDSPLHF
TRBJ1-2 - TRBV25-1 - TGTGCCAGCAGTGAATTTTACGACCTAGGTGGCTACACCTTC CASSEFYDLGGYTF
TRBJ2-2 - TRBV30 - TGTGCTGAAGGCGGTGCCACCGGGGAGCTGTTTTTT CAEGGATGELFF
TRBJ1-1 - TRBV5-1 - TGCGCCAGCAGCCCGACGGGAACGACTGAAGCTTTCTTT CASSPTGTTEAFF
TRBJ2-7 - TRBV5-1 TRBD2 TGCGCCAGCATTGGGACTAGCGGGGGAGAGCAGTACTTC CASIGTSGGEQYF
TRBJ2-7 - TRBV6-1 - TGTGCCAGCAGTGAAAGTCCCGGTGGCGAGCAGTACTTC CASSESPGGEQYF
TRBJ1-6 - TRBV19 - TGTGCCAGTAGTATTAGGCAGGGGCAAATGGGCGAGTCACCCCTCCACTTT CASSIRQGQMGESPLHF
TRBJ2-7 - TRBV13 - TGTGCCAGCAGCTCCCAAGGAGCGCCGGGTTACTACGAGCAGTACTTC CASSSQGAPGYYEQYF
TRBJ1-6 - TRBV7-9 - TGTGCCAGCAGCTTATCGAATTCACCCCTCCACTTT CASSLSNSPLHF
TRBJ2-7 once TRBV4-1 TRBD1 TGCGCCAGCAGCCAGGTAGTGACAGGGGTCGAGCAGTACTTC CASSQVVTGVEQYF
TRBJ2-4 - TRBV5-6 TRBD1 TGTGCCAGCAGCTTTGGGACAGGGCATAACATTCAGTACTTC CASSFGTGHNIQYF
TRBJ1-6 - TRBV7-9 - TGTGCCAGCAGCTTAGAATCACCCCTCCACTTT CASSLESPLHF